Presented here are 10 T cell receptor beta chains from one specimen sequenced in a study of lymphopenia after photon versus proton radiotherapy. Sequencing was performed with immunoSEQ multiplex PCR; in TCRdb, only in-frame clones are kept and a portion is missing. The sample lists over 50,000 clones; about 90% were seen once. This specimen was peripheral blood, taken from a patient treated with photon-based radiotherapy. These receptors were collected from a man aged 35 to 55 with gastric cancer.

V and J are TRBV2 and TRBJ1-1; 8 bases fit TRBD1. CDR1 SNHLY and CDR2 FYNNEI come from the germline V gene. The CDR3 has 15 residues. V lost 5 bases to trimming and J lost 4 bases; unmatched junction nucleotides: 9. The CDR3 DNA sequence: TGTGCCAGCAGTTATAGCCCGACAGGGGCCACTGAAGCTTTCTTT. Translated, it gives CASSYSPTGATEAFF.

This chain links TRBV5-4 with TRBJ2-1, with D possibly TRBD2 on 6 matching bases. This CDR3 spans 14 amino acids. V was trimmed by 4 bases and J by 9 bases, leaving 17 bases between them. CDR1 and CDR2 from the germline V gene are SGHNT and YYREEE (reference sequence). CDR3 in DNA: TGTGCCAGCAGCCCGGGGGTGGGGCACGGTGAGCAGTTCTTC. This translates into CASSPGVGHGEQFF.

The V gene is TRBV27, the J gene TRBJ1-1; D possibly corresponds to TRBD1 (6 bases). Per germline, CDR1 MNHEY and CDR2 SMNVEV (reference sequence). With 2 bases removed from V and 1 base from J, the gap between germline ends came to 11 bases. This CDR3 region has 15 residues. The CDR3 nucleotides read TGTGCCAGCAGTTTAGTCGGGGGGCAGAACACTGAAGCTTTCTTT. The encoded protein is CASSLVGGQNTEAFF.

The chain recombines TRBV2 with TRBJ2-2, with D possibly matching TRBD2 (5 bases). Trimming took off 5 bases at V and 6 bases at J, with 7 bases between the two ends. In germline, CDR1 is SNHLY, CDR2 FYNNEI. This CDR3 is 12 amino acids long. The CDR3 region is CASSRESGELFF. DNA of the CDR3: TGTGCCAGCAGTAGGGAGTCCGGGGAGCTGTTTTTT.

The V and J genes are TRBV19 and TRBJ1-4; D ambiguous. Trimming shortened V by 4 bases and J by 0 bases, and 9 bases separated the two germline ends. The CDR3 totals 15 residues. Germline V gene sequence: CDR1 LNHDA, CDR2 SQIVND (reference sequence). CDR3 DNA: TGTGCCAGTAGTACACACAGTGCAACTAATGAAAAACTGTTTTTT. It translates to CASSTHSATNEKLFF.

The CDR3 protein is CASSLDSPTEAFF. The CDR3 nucleotides read TGTGCCAGCAGCTTAGATTCCCCCACTGAAGCTTTCTTT. The rearrangement joins TRBV11-2 to TRBJ1-1; D gene unclear. Trimming pared 0 bases from V and 4 bases from J, leaving 6 bases between. Per the germline V gene, CDR1 is SGHAT and CDR2 is FQNNGV. The CDR3 is 13 residues long.

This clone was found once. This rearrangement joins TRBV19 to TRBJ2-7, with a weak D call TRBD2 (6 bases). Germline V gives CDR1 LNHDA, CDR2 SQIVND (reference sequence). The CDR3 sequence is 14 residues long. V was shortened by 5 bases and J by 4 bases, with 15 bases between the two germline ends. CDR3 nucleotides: TGTGCCAGTAGTCTGAGCGGCGGGGCATACGAGCAGTACTTC. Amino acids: CASSLSGGAYEQYF.

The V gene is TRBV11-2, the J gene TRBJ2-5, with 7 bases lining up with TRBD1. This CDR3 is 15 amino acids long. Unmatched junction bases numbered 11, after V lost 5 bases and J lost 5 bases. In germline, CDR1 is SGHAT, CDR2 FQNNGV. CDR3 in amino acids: CASSLRGGRWETQYF. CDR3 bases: TGTGCCAGCAGCCTCAGAGGGGGCCGGTGGGAGACCCAGTACTTC.

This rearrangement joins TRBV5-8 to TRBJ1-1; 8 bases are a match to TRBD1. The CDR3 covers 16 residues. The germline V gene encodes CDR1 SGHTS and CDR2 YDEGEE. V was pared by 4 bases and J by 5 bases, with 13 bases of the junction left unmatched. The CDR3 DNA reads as TGTGCCAGCAGCGGGAGACAGGGGCAGTTTGGGACTGAAGCTTTCTTT. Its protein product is CASSGRQGQFGTEAFF.

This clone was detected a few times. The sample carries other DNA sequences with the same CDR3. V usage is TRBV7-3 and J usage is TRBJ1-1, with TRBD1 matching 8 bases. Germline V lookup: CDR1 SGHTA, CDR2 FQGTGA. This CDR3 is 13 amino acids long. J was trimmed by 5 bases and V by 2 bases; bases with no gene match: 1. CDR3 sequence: CASSLRQGTEAFF. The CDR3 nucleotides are TGTGCCAGCAGCTTACGACAGGGGACTGAAGCTTTCTTT.